These 23 T cell receptor beta chains were all obtained from the same sample, sequenced in a study of blood T cell repertoires in COVID-19 (dated by TCRdb to the early 2020s). Library construction relied on the immunoSEQ multiplex PCR assay. Here the immuneACCESS table is served through TCRdb, limited to in-frame sequences with V and J called. Missing clones are a known gap in these copies; in checked studies unresolved V genes cover under half, and the rest lacks a known reason. Counted in this sample were about 29,000 clones; around 87% of them appeared once. The ten largest clones add up to 16% of the sample. Sequences were obtained from peripheral blood. The receptor set was obtained from an elderly man with acute or convalescent COVID-19.

The chain is built from TRBV29-1 and TRBJ2-4; TRBD2 is a possible D gene (5 bases). The CDR3 loop spans 12 amino acids. Germline CDR1 and CDR2: SQVTM and ANQGSEA. Trimming stripped 4 bases from V and 1 base from J, with 5 bases between. This CDR3 is CSVGEAKNIQYF. CDR3 DNA: TGCAGCGTTGGGGAGGCCAAAAACATTCAGTACTTC.

The J gene is TRBJ2-1, the V gene TRBV7-2, with 9 bases identical to TRBD2. The V and J ends lost 2 bases and 4 bases, in that order; junction bases with no gene match: 6. Germline V CDR1 and CDR2: SGHTA, FQGNSA. The CDR3 is 16 residues long. DNA for the CDR3: TGTGCCAGCAGCTTATTAGCGGCGGGGGGGTACAATGAGCAGTTCTTC. Amino acid sequence: CASSLLAAGGYNEQFF.

A note on this clone: Different DNA sequences within this sample yield the same CDR3. The chain combines TRBV11-2 with TRBJ2-3, with TRBD2 as a possible D gene (7 bases). The V end lost 1 base, the J end lost 3 bases, and 11 bases lay between the germline ends. The CDR3 is made up of 15 amino acids. Looked up from germline, CDR1 is SGHAT and CDR2 is FQNNGV. CDR3 bases: TGTGCCAGCAGCTTAGTGGGGGGGCCAACAGATACGCAGTATTTT. It is translated as CASSLVGGPTDTQYF.

This sequence joins TRBV7-8 and TRBJ1-2; no clear D. Trimming removed 3 bases from V and 7 bases from J, with 9 bases in between. The length of the CDR3 is 12 residues. CDR1 is SGHVS, CDR2 FQNEAQ, per germline. This CDR3 reads CASSLERVGYTF. The CDR3, as DNA: TGTGCCAGCAGCTTGGAGAGGGTTGGCTACACCTTC.

The chain uses TRBV5-1 and TRBJ1-1; D unresolved. Germline-derived CDR1 and CDR2 are SGHRS and YFSETQ. The CDR3 is 14 amino acids. Between the trimmed V and J ends, which lost 0 bases and 4 bases, there was a span of 10 bases. The CDR3, as DNA: TGCGCCAGCAGCTTGGACCTACTTGGCACTGAAGCTTTCTTT. Encoded protein: CASSLDLLGTEAFF.

The table lists this clone with a count of one. J is TRBJ1-5 and V is TRBV2; 10 bases align to TRBD1. CDR1 is SNHLY and CDR2 is FYNNEI in the germline V gene. This CDR3 has 15 residues. V gave up 7 bases and J gave up 1 base; unmatched junction bases: 4. The CDR3: CASMGQGLSNQPQHF. CDR3 coding DNA: TGTGCCAGCATGGGACAGGGGCTCAGCAATCAGCCCCAGCATTTT.

This clone has a single count. The V call is TRBV7-2, the J call TRBJ2-7, with TRBD2 as a possible D gene (6 bases). Trimming left V 2 bases short and J 2 bases short, with 10 bases between. CDR1 and CDR2 (germline): SGHTA, FQGNSA. CDR3 length: 14 amino acids. CDR3: CASSLSRGPYEQYF. The CDR3 nucleotides read TGTGCCAGCAGCTTATCGCGGGGCCCCTACGAGCAGTACTTC. Full variable domain (outside the CDR3, taken from reference TRBV7-2 and TRBJ2-7): GAGVSQSPSNKVTEKGKDVELRCDPISGHTALYWYRQSLGQGLEFLIYFQGNSAPDKSGLPSDRFSAERTGGSVSTLTIQRTQQEDSAVYLCASSLSRGPYEQYFGPGTRLTVT.

The rearrangement uses TRBV30 and TRBJ2-3; TRBD1 agrees at 12 bases. CDR1 is GTSNPN and CDR2 is SVGIG in the germline V gene (reference sequence). V shed 4 bases, J shed 3 bases, and the junction held 11 bases outside the gene matches. This CDR3 region has 17 residues. The CDR3 sequence: CAWTRDRGQIVTDTQYF. Here the CDR3 DNA reads TGTGCCTGGACCCGGGACAGGGGGCAGATCGTGACAGATACGCAGTATTTT.

The chain employs TRBV19 and TRBJ1-5; D is unresolved. The CDR3 contains 15 residues. Germline V gene data show CDR1 as LNHDA and CDR2 as SQIVND (reference sequence). In DNA, the CDR3 is TGTGCTACCGAGGAGACGGGAAACGGCAATCAGCCCCAGCATTTT. This codes for CATEETGNGNQPQHF.

The chain links TRBV25-1 to TRBJ1-1, with no clear D. Germline values: CDR1 MGHDK, CDR2 SYGVNS. This CDR3 spans 14 amino acids. Trimming took off 2 bases at V and 5 bases at J, with 12 bases between the two ends. The CDR3 region has the DNA TGTGCCAGCAGTGAAGCGGGGTGGGAAACTGAAGCTTTCTTT. As protein: CASSEAGWETEAFF.

This chain connects TRBV7-8 to TRBJ1-2; the match to TRBD1 covers 9 bases. This CDR3 is 17 amino acids long. CDR1 and CDR2 from the germline V gene are SGHVS and FQNEAQ. Trimming removed 0 bases from V and 1 base from J; junction bases left unmatched: 6. The CDR3 nucleotides are TGTGCCAGCAGCTTAGCCCGAACAGGGGGCGGTAACTATGGCTACACCTTC. As protein: CASSLARTGGGNYGYTF. The full variable domain, in which reference TRBV7-8 and TRBJ1-2 provide the parts outside the CDR3, is GAGVSQSPRYKVAKRGQDVALRCDPISGHVSLFWYQQALGQGPEFLTYFQNEAQLDKSGLPSDRFFAERPEGSVSTLKIQRTQQEDSAVYLCASSLARTGGGNYGYTFGSGTRLTVV.

The chain combines TRBV2 with TRBJ1-2; 11 bases are a match to TRBD1. This CDR3 has 14 amino acids. In germline, CDR1 is SNHLY, CDR2 FYNNEI. Unmatched junction bases numbered 5, after V lost 6 bases and J lost 5 bases. This chain's CDR3 is CASRRDRGRYGYTF. CDR3 nucleotide sequence: TGTGCCAGCAGAAGGGACAGGGGGAGGTATGGCTACACCTTC.

V is TRBV3-1 (or the pseudogene TRBV3-2) and J is TRBJ2-5, with TRBD1 matching 9 bases. The CDR3 has 16 residues. Trimming removed 4 bases from V and 4 bases from J; junction bases left unmatched: 10. CDR1 and CDR2 from the germline V gene are LGHDT and YNNKEL (reference sequence). CDR3 bases: TGTGCCAGCAGCCTCCCGGACAGGGGCGGGGGAGAGACCCAGTACTTC. Residues: CASSLPDRGGGETQYF.

J is TRBJ2-1 and V is TRBV20-1; tentatively, D is TRBD1 (5 bases). Trimming pared 6 bases from V and 13 bases from J, leaving 16 bases between. Germline V gene data show CDR1 as DFQATT and CDR2 as SNEGSKA (reference sequence). The length of the CDR3 is 11 residues. CDR3 sequence (DNA): TGCAGTGCAACGATGACAGTTGGTCAGTTCTTC. Encoded protein: CSATMTVGQFF.

The chain carries TRBV18 and TRBJ1-4; no reliable D call. Germline V gene data show CDR1 as KGHSH and CDR2 as LQKENI. V lost 6 bases to trimming and J lost 7 bases, with 15 bases between them. The CDR3 consists of 14 residues. DNA for the CDR3: TGTGCCAGCTCGACTCAGACTGGTGGTGAAAAACTGTTTTTT. The encoded protein is CASSTQTGGEKLFF. The variable domain in full, completed from reference TRBV18 and TRBJ1-4, reads NAGVMQNPRHLVRRRGQEARLRCSPMKGHSHVYWYRQLPEEGLKFMVYLQKENIIDESGMPKERFSAEFPKEGPSILRIQQVVRGDSAAYFCASSTQTGGEKLFFGSGTQLSVL.

CDR3 in amino acids: CASRQGSGANVLTF. Here the CDR3 DNA reads TGCGCCAGTAGACAGGGGTCTGGGGCCAACGTCCTGACTTTC. The chain is built from TRBV5-1 and TRBJ2-6; 8 nucleotides agree with TRBD1. The germline gives CDR1 SGHRS, CDR2 YFSETQ. With V trimmed by 8 bases and J by 1 base, 2 bases remained unmatched. The CDR3 runs to 14 residues.

The CDR3 region has the DNA TGTGCCAGCAGGACAGGGGGTCGTGAAAAACTGTTTTTT. Its protein is CASRTGGREKLFF. The chain has TRBV28 and TRBJ1-4; TRBD1 matches at 9 bases. There are 13 residues in the CDR3. After removal of 6 bases from V and 7 bases from J, the junction contained 3 bases not matched to a gene. Germline V gives CDR1 MDHEN, CDR2 SYDVKM.

The chain links TRBV6-4 to TRBJ1-5; no definite D call. The CDR3 covers 18 residues. Deletions cut 2 bases from V and 0 bases from J, with 17 bases between. Germline lookup yields CDR1 MRHNA and CDR2 SNTAGT. The CDR3 is CASSDTVEPNYSNQPQHF. In DNA, the CDR3 is TGTGCCAGCAGTGACACCGTGGAGCCCAATTATAGCAATCAGCCCCAGCATTTT.

This clone was observed a few times. The genes are TRBV18 and TRBJ2-2; 8 bases match TRBD2. Germline V gives CDR1 KGHSH, CDR2 LQKENI. Unmatched junction bases numbered 6, after V lost 4 bases and J lost 5 bases. The length of the CDR3 is 15 residues. CDR3 nucleotide sequence: TGTGCCAGCTCACAAAGCGGGGGACTTACCGGGGAGCTGTTTTTT. Amino acids: CASSQSGGLTGELFF.

The chain joins TRBV6-4 to TRBJ1-2; 9 bases map to TRBD1. CDR3 length equals 14 residues. The germline gives CDR1 MRHNA, CDR2 SNTAGT. With 4 bases clipped from V and 9 bases from J, the junction kept 9 bases outside the gene matches. The CDR3 spells CASSVHPGQGRYTF. The CDR3 DNA reads TGTGCCAGCAGTGTCCATCCGGGACAGGGCCGCTACACCTTC.

J is TRBJ2-2 and V is TRBV6-6, with D possibly TRBD1 on 5 matching bases. The length of the CDR3 is 14 residues. The germline CDR1 and CDR2 sequences are MNHNY and SVGAGI (reference sequence). Trimming took 2 bases from V and 1 from J, leaving 5 bases between them. DNA for the CDR3: TGTGCCAGCAGTTACACAGGGAACACCGGGGAGCTGTTTTTT. This codes for CASSYTGNTGELFF.

The chain couples TRBV30 to TRBJ1-6; D possibly corresponds to TRBD1 (6 bases). This CDR3 contains 14 residues. Trimming cost V 3 bases and J 0 bases, with 6 bases left between them. The germline gives CDR1 GTSNPN, CDR2 SVGIG (reference sequence). The CDR3 nucleotides are TGTGCCTGGAGACAGGGCTCCTATAATTCACCCCTCCACTTT. It yields the protein CAWRQGSYNSPLHF.

This chain joins TRBV11-2 and TRBJ2-1, with a weak D call TRBD2 (5 bases). Germline assignment: CDR1 SGHAT and CDR2 FQNNGV. The CDR3 is made up of 15 amino acids. The V gene lost 0 bases and the J gene lost 4 bases, with 10 bases spanning the gap. In DNA form, the CDR3 reads TGTGCCAGCAGCTTAGATCGACTACCATACAATGAGCAGTTCTTC. It codes for CASSLDRLPYNEQFF.